Each of the 3 T cell receptor beta chains below was sequenced from the same sample in a study of blood T cell repertoires in COVID-19. Here immunoSEQ multiplex PCR was the method, and the copy in TCRdb shows in-frame clones only, minus some. The data show hundreds of thousands of clones, around 90% seen once. The sequenced material came from PBMCs or T cells enriched from blood (not recorded which). These receptors came from a woman aged 40-49 years who had recovered from COVID-19.

The rearrangement links TRBV7-3 to TRBJ2-2; 9 bases fit TRBD2. V was pared by 1 base and J by 5 bases, with 8 bases of the junction left unmatched. The CDR3 has 17 residues. In germline, CDR1 is SGHTA, CDR2 FQGTGA. The CDR3 here is CASSLIPAGGGTGELFF. CDR3 nucleotide sequence: TGTGCCAGCAGCTTAATCCCAGCGGGAGGAGGGACCGGGGAGCTGTTTTTT.

The chain recombines TRBV27 with TRBJ1-2; TRBD1 aligns across 7 bases. In germline, CDR1 is MNHEY, CDR2 SMNVEV (reference sequence). This CDR3 has 13 amino acids. The V and J ends lost 5 bases and 2 bases, in that order; junction bases with no gene match: 2. CDR3 bases: TGTGCCAGCAGTCAACAGGGGAACTATGGCTACACCTTC. It encodes CASSQQGNYGYTF.

J is TRBJ2-5 and V is TRBV20-1, with a possible D match to TRBD1 (5 bases). The germline gives CDR1 DFQATT, CDR2 SNEGSKA (reference sequence). Deletions cut 3 bases from V and 2 bases from J, with 13 bases between. The CDR3 runs to 14 residues. The CDR3 sequence: CSASSRVGQETQYF. CDR3 bases: TGCAGTGCTAGTTCCAGGGTGGGTCAAGAGACCCAGTACTTC.